The 17 T cell receptor beta chains below come from one sample, sequenced in a study of T-cell reconstitution after alpha-beta-depleted transplantation in children. Molecular barcoding with unique molecular identifiers was used for the TCRbeta library. TCRdb recomputed calls from the PCR reads with MiXCR, one row per CDR3 protein. The repertoire holds 350,000 to 450,000 distinct CDR3 sequences, with 20% as singletons. The specimen comprised PBMCs from the stem cell graft donor, sampled from the stem cell graft. All receptors come from a human donor who donated a stem cell graft to a child with acute myeloid leukemia.

This clonotype has ten or more counts. This chain connects TRBV20-1 to TRBJ2-6; no reliable D call. V was shortened by 0 bases and J by 2 bases, with 2 bases between the two germline ends. Germline V lookup: CDR1 DFQATT, CDR2 SNEGSKA (reference sequence). CDR3 length: 13 amino acids. The CDR3 coding sequence is TGCAGTGCTAGAGAACCTGGGGCCAACGTCCTGACTTTC. This codes for CSAREPGANVLTF.

This clonotype has a handful of counts. This sequence joins TRBV28 and TRBJ2-3, with D possibly being TRBD1 (6 bases). The CDR3 has 14 residues. CDR1 MDHEN and CDR2 SYDVKM come from the germline V gene. V lost 3 bases and J lost 3, with 10 bases in between. CDR3: CASSFSGDTDTQYF. DNA of the CDR3: TGTGCCAGCAGTTTCTCAGGGGATACAGATACGCAGTATTTT.

This clonotype was seen only a few times. The chain carries TRBV24-1 and TRBJ2-1; D unclear. In germline, CDR1 is KGHDR, CDR2 SFDVKD. The CDR3 is made up of 13 amino acids. The V end lost 6 bases, the J end lost 5 bases, and 10 bases lay between the germline ends. CDR3 DNA: TGTGCCACCAGTCTCTCCGGAGACAATGAGCAGTTCTTC. Protein product: CATSLSGDNEQFF.

V usage is TRBV12-3 or TRBV12-4 and J usage is TRBJ2-3; D is unresolved. V dropped 1 base and J dropped 3 bases, with 11 bases sitting between them. The CDR3 runs to 15 residues. The CDR3 is CASSLGGRSTDTQYF. Here the CDR3 DNA reads TGTGCCAGCAGTTTAGGTGGCCGAAGTACAGATACGCAGTATTTT.

On this clonotype itself: This may be a read error, as it is one base from a much larger clone. Written as DNA, the CDR3 is TGCAGCGTTGAACACAGGGGGAATGAGCAGTTCTTC. Protein sequence: CSVEHRGNEQFF. J is TRBJ2-1 and V is TRBV29-1, with TRBD1 matching 8 bases. This CDR3 contains 12 residues. Germline-derived CDR1 and CDR2 are SQVTM and ANQGSEA. The J segment lost 7 bases and the V segment lost 2 bases, leaving 1 base of the junction unmatched.

This clonotype was recorded only once. This CDR3 reads CASSPRLAGYDYTDTQYF. The CDR3 nucleotides are TGTGCCAGCAGCCCTCGACTAGCGGGATATGACTACACAGATACGCAGTATTTT. The chain joins TRBV3-1 to TRBJ2-3, with 11 bases identical to TRBD2. Germline V lookup: CDR1 LGHDT, CDR2 YNNKEL (reference sequence). V was pared by 4 bases and J by 2 bases, with 11 bases of the junction left unmatched. This CDR3 comprises 18 residues.

The chain recombines TRBV12-3 or TRBV12-4 with TRBJ2-2; D is undetermined. V lost 2 bases and J lost 4, with 8 bases in between. The CDR3 sequence is 14 residues long. CDR3 sequence reads: CASSLSALTGELFF. As DNA, the CDR3 is TGTGCCAGCAGTTTATCTGCGCTCACCGGGGAGCTGTTTTTT.

This clonotype was found many times. As DNA, the CDR3 is TGTGCCAGCAGTGTGGGAGGGATCTACGAGCAGTACTTC. This encodes CASSVGGIYEQYF. The chain combines TRBV12-3 or TRBV12-4 with TRBJ2-7; 7 nucleotides line up with TRBD2. The CDR3 has 13 residues. The V and J ends lost 5 bases and 3 bases, in that order; junction bases with no gene match: 4.

V usage is TRBV12-3 or TRBV12-4 and J usage is TRBJ1-6; D remains ambiguous. The V gene lost 5 bases and the J gene lost 0 bases, with 17 bases spanning the gap. This CDR3 is 18 amino acids long. The CDR3 reads CASSLRTSRSSYNSPLHF. For the CDR3, the DNA is TGTGCCAGCAGTCTGAGGACTTCCAGGAGCTCCTATAATTCACCCCTCCACTTT.

The V call is TRBV24-1, the J call TRBJ2-3; 8 bases align to TRBD2. J gave up 0 bases and V 9 bases, and 7 bases lay outside the gene matches. This CDR3 is 15 amino acids long. From germline, CDR1 is KGHDR and CDR2 SFDVKD. The CDR3 here is CATSQLADSTDTQYF. CDR3 in DNA: TGTGCCACCTCCCAACTAGCGGACAGCACAGATACGCAGTATTTT.

This clonotype was observed a single time. The rearrangement uses TRBV12-3 or TRBV12-4 and TRBJ2-1; 7 bases match TRBD1. CDR3 length: 16 amino acids. V lost 4 bases and J lost 6; bases outside the gene matches: 12. The DNA for the CDR3 is TGTGCCAGCAGTTCTTACACGACAGGGAACGTCAATGAGCAGTTCTTC. Its protein product is CASSSYTTGNVNEQFF.

In its sample, this clonotype was seen once. The chain uses TRBV7-8 and TRBJ2-1, with 8 bases aligning to TRBD2. The V gene end was trimmed by 1 base and the J gene end by 9 bases; junction bases not matched to a gene: 5. This CDR3 region has 14 residues. CDR1 is SGHVS, CDR2 FQNEAQ, per germline. Written as DNA, the CDR3 is TGTGCCAGCAGCTTAGGAGCGGGAGTTCGTGAGCAGTTCTTC. Its protein is CASSLGAGVREQFF.

The V call is TRBV24-1, the J call TRBJ2-5; 7 nucleotides line up with TRBD2. CDR3 size: 15 residues. Germline CDR1 and CDR2: KGHDR and SFDVKD. After removal of 6 bases from V and 5 bases from J, the junction contained 11 bases not matched to a gene. In DNA, the CDR3 is TGTGCCACCAGTCTCGGACTAGTGGGAGGGGAGACCCAGTACTTC. Translation gives CATSLGLVGGETQYF.

This chain links TRBV18 with TRBJ1-2; a weak D match, TRBD1 (6 bases). The CDR3 sequence is 14 residues long. The V gene's germline CDR1 is KGHSH and CDR2 LQKENI. V was clipped by 5 bases and J by 0 bases, with 10 bases between them. The CDR3 sequence is CASSVGTPNYGYTF. CDR3 nucleotides: TGTGCCAGCTCAGTCGGGACACCTAACTATGGCTACACCTTC.

This clonotype was picked up a small number of times. The J gene is TRBJ2-2, the V gene TRBV25-1; 8 bases align to TRBD2. CDR1 and CDR2 from the germline V gene are MGHDK and SYGVNS. The CDR3 loop spans 15 amino acids. J gave up 5 bases and V 2 bases, and 4 bases lay outside the gene matches. The CDR3 protein is CASSERASGTGELFF. As DNA, the CDR3 is TGTGCCAGCAGTGAAAGGGCTAGCGGGACCGGGGAGCTGTTTTTT.

This rearrangement joins TRBV12-3 or TRBV12-4 to TRBJ2-7; D is uncertain. V lost 3 bases, J lost 6 bases, and 15 bases lay in between. The length of the CDR3 is 14 residues. The CDR3 coding sequence is TGTGCCAGCAGTTTCAATACAGAAACCGGCGAGCAGTACTTC. It yields the protein CASSFNTETGEQYF.

The chain employs TRBV12-3 or TRBV12-4 and TRBJ2-7; perhaps TRBD2 as D (6 bases). The CDR3 runs to 14 residues. Between the trimmed V and J ends, which lost 6 bases and 0 bases, there was a span of 12 bases. CDR3 in DNA: TGTGCCAGCAGCGGGACTGCGAGCTCCTACGAGCAGTACTTC. Protein product: CASSGTASSYEQYF.